This is a list of T cell receptor beta chains from one sample in a study of shared clonotypes between healthy human individuals. Only in-frame clones appear in the TCRdb table, and some are missing; sequencing was by immunoSEQ multiplex PCR. The repertoire includes some 2,100,000 clones, roughly 95% of them detected once, and around 0.13% sits in the top ten. Material for sequencing was naive CD4+ T cells sorted from blood. Source of these receptors: a man younger than 35 in good health. Both conserved end residues are part of each CDR3. D genes are given only for firm matches. Size values are once, few and many counts, or a class for expanded clones, and some rows have none.

J gene,clone size,D gene,V gene,CDR3 DNA,CDR3 protein
TRBJ2-5,.,.,TRBV5-1,TGCGCCAGCAGTGTGAGGGGGATACAAGAGACCCAGTACTTC,CASSVRGIQETQYF
TRBJ2-5,once,.,TRBV4-1,TGCGCCAGCAGCCAAGCTCAGGGTCCAACGGAGACCCAGTACTTC,CASSQAQGPTETQYF
TRBJ2-3,.,.,TRBV9,TGTGCCAGCAGCGTAGAAAAGGGACTTAGCGCAGATACGCAGTATTTT,CASSVEKGLSADTQYF
TRBJ2-3,.,TRBD1,TRBV4-1,TGCGCCAGCAGCCAAAGGGACAGGGGGCCAGGGGTGCAGTATTTT,CASSQRDRGPGVQYF
TRBJ2-1,.,.,TRBV5-1,TGCGCCAGCAGCTTGGCAGGGGATACGTTCGATGAGCAGTTCTTC,CASSLAGDTFDEQFF
TRBJ1-5,.,.,TRBV7-2,TGTGCCAGCAGCTTAGAGGGTCTGGGCAATCAGCCCCAGCATTTT,CASSLEGLGNQPQHF
TRBJ2-4,.,.,TRBV5-6,TGTGCCAGCAGCTTGGGAAACATTCAGTACTTC,CASSLGNIQYF
TRBJ2-3,.,.,TRBV4-1,TGCGCCAGCAGCCCGCTTGGGGAAGGTTCAGATACGCAGTATTTT,CASSPLGEGSDTQYF
TRBJ1-2,.,.,TRBV5-1,TGCGCCAGCAGCTTGGGACCACCCCGCCCCGGCTACACCTTC,CASSLGPPRPGYTF
TRBJ2-5,.,TRBD1,TRBV18,TGTGCCAGCTCACTTCCGGACAGGGGGTTTGAGACCCAGTACTTC,CASSLPDRGFETQYF
TRBJ1-5,.,.,TRBV5-1,TGCGCCAGCAGCTTAAGTGGCAATCAGCCCCAGCATTTT,CASSLSGNQPQHF
TRBJ2-7,.,TRBD2,TRBV5-1,TGCGCCAGCAGCTTCCCTGCCCGGACTAGCGGGAGAGGCGAGCAGTACTTC,CASSFPARTSGRGEQYF
TRBJ1-1,.,.,TRBV18,TGTGCCAGCCGATATGGGGTAAACACTGAAGCTTTCTTT,CASRYGVNTEAFF
TRBJ1-5,.,.,TRBV2,TGTGCCAGCAGTGCTGGGGATAGCAATCAGCCCCAGCATTTT,CASSAGDSNQPQHF
TRBJ2-5,.,.,TRBV28,TGTGCCAGCAGCTCTCCGGGCAGCCAAGAGACCCAGTACTTC,CASSSPGSQETQYF
TRBJ1-4,.,.,TRBV4-1,TGCGCCAGCAGCCAACAAGAACTGGTGAATGAAAAACTGTTTTTT,CASSQQELVNEKLFF
TRBJ1-1,.,.,TRBV29-1,TGCAGCGTCACAACCTTGGGGGAAAACACTGAAGCTTTCTTT,CSVTTLGENTEAFF
TRBJ2-7,.,.,TRBV5-4,TGTGCCAGCAGCTTGGACGGGCAGGGTTCCTACGAGCAGTACTTC,CASSLDGQGSYEQYF
TRBJ2-4,few,.,TRBV27,TGTGCCAGCAGTCCGGGGGGACAGCTACTAGCCAAAAACATTCAGTACTTC,CASSPGGQLLAKNIQYF
TRBJ2-2,.,.,TRBV10-3,TGTGCCATCAGTGGGAGCGGGCCAGACACCGGGGAGCTGTTTTTT,CAISGSGPDTGELFF
TRBJ1-1,.,.,TRBV4-1,TGCGCCAGCAGCCACGCGATCGTGGGGGACACTGAAGCTTTCTTT,CASSHAIVGDTEAFF
TRBJ1-1,.,TRBD1,TRBV6-5,TGTGCCAGCAGTACTTACAGGGGAGGGAACACTGAAGCTTTCTTT,CASSTYRGGNTEAFF
TRBJ2-1,.,.,TRBV5-1,TGCGCCAGCAGCTTAGGGCTAGCGTGGTACAATGAGCAGTTCTTC,CASSLGLAWYNEQFF
TRBJ2-7,.,TRBD1,TRBV6-4,TGTGCCAGCAGGGAGACAGGGCTACACGAGCAGTACTTC,CASRETGLHEQYF
TRBJ2-3,.,TRBD2,TRBV6-5,TGTGCCAGCAGTCGGCGGGAGAGGGGCCCAGATACGCAGTATTTT,CASSRRERGPDTQYF
TRBJ1-5,.,.,TRBV7-8,TGTGCCAGCAGCTTAGACGATAGCAATCAGCCCCAGCATTTT,CASSLDDSNQPQHF
TRBJ1-2,.,TRBD1,TRBV5-4,TGTGCCAGCAGCCAAGGACAGGGGGTTGGTGAATACACCTTC,CASSQGQGVGEYTF
TRBJ2-7,.,.,TRBV6-5,TGTGCCAGCAGGGTGGGACTCAGCTCCTACGAGCAGTACTTC,CASRVGLSSYEQYF
TRBJ1-1,.,TRBD1,TRBV10-2,TGCGCCAGCAGTGAGCAGGGGGAAACTGAAGCTTTCTTT,CASSEQGETEAFF
TRBJ2-7,.,.,TRBV20-1,TGCAGTGCTCAGCAGGGTTCCGAGCAGTACTTC,CSAQQGSEQYF
TRBJ2-3,.,TRBD1,TRBV25-1,TGTGCCAGCAGTGGACTCCAGGGGGCGAATACGCAGTATTTT,CASSGLQGANTQYF
TRBJ2-7,.,TRBD1,TRBV5-3,TGTGCCAGAAGCCTCTCGGACAGGAGATACTTCTACGAGCAGCACTTC,CARSLSDRRYFYEQHF
TRBJ1-2,few,.,TRBV6-1,TGTGCCAGCAGTGATCAGGGGATGAGTGGCTACACCTTC,CASSDQGMSGYTF
TRBJ2-3,.,.,TRBV14,TGTGCCAGCAGCCAAGATCGCGGCGGGATTACAGATACGCAGTATTTT,CASSQDRGGITDTQYF
TRBJ2-5,.,.,TRBV4-2,TGTGCCAGCAGCCAAGATCGAGCAGGGGTGAGGGAGACCCAGTACTTC,CASSQDRAGVRETQYF
TRBJ2-2,.,.,TRBV6-6,TGTGCCAGCAGTTACTCGAGGCAGAGCACCGGGGAGCTGTTTTTT,CASSYSRQSTGELFF
TRBJ2-2,.,TRBD1,TRBV9,TGTGCCAGCAGCGATGGACAGGGTTATACCGGGGAGCTGTTTTTT,CASSDGQGYTGELFF
TRBJ2-1,once,.,TRBV7-9,TGTGCCAGCAGTCCGGAGGGCGGGTCCTACAATGAGCAGTTCTTC,CASSPEGGSYNEQFF
TRBJ2-3,.,TRBD2,TRBV5-1,TGCGCCAGCAGCTTGTTCGCAGCGGGAGGCACAGATACGCAGTATTTT,CASSLFAAGGTDTQYF
TRBJ1-1,.,TRBD1,TRBV5-4,TGTGCCAGCAGCTGGGGACAGGGTATAATGAACACTGAAGCTTTCTTT,CASSWGQGIMNTEAFF
TRBJ2-7,.,TRBD2,TRBV2,TGTGCCAGCAGTGAAGCGCTTCAGACTAGCGGGAGGAAGAGGGTAGGCGAGCAGTACTTC,CASSEALQTSGRKRVGEQYF
TRBJ1-1,.,.,TRBV2,TGTGCCAGCGCGAAGGACAGCATGAACACTGAAGCTTTCTTT,CASAKDSMNTEAFF
TRBJ2-2,.,.,TRBV10-3,TGTGCCATCAGGGCAGGGACTACCGGGGAGCTGTTTTTT,CAIRAGTTGELFF
TRBJ1-1,.,.,TRBV28,TGTGCCAGCAGCGGGAACACTGAAGCTTTCTTT,CASSGNTEAFF
TRBJ1-2,.,.,TRBV6-5,TGTGCCAGCAGCCGAGGACAGAACCCTAACTATGGCTACACCTTC,CASSRGQNPNYGYTF
TRBJ1-4,.,.,TRBV5-6,TGTGCCAGCAGCTTTCAAGGGGCAACTAATGAAAAACTGTTTTTT,CASSFQGATNEKLFF
TRBJ1-1,.,.,TRBV30,TGTGCCTGGAATGGTCAGACGAACACTGAAGCTTTCTTT,CAWNGQTNTEAFF
TRBJ1-3,.,TRBD1,TRBV5-1,TGCGCCAGCAGCACCGGGACAGGGGATGTCGGGAACACCATATATTTT,CASSTGTGDVGNTIYF
TRBJ2-3,.,TRBD2,TRBV29-1,TGCAGCGTCCGCGGGAGGGCGAGCGATACGCAGTATTTT,CSVRGRASDTQYF
TRBJ2-7,.,.,TRBV15,TGTGCCACCAGCAGAGATAGGCAGGGCTCCTACGAGCAGTACTTC,CATSRDRQGSYEQYF
TRBJ2-7,.,.,TRBV10-2,TGCGCCAGCAGTGATCGAACCGGGACACCACACAACCCGTACTTC,CASSDRTGTPHNPYF
TRBJ2-2,.,.,TRBV4-1,TGCGCCAGCAGCCAAGGATGGACAGAATTTAGCACCGGGGAGCTGTTTTTT,CASSQGWTEFSTGELFF
TRBJ2-3,once,.,TRBV10-2,TGCGCCACCGGAGACCAGGGCAGCACAGATACGCAGTATTTT,CATGDQGSTDTQYF
TRBJ1-1,.,.,TRBV5-4,TGTGCCAGCAGGATAGGGGGATATAGGGGGGCTGAAGCTTTCTTT,CASRIGGYRGAEAFF
TRBJ2-2,.,.,TRBV18,TGTGCCAGCTCACCAGGGGCAGCGAACACCGGGGAGCTGTTTTTT,CASSPGAANTGELFF
TRBJ1-1,.,.,TRBV7-2,TGTGCCAGCAGCTTATCCGGGACAACGAACACTGAAGCTTTCTTT,CASSLSGTTNTEAFF
TRBJ1-5,.,.,TRBV2,TGTGCCAGCAGCCCTTCTTCGCGAGTCAATCAGCCCCAGCATTTT,CASSPSSRVNQPQHF
TRBJ2-7,.,TRBD1,TRBV7-8,TGTGCCAGCCAGGGACAGACCTACGAGCAGTACTTC,CASQGQTYEQYF
TRBJ2-7,once,TRBD2,TRBV19,TGTGCCAGTTCCTGGGGCGGGAGGGCCCGAGAGCAGTACTTC,CASSWGGRAREQYF